The 29 T cell receptor beta chains below were found in one sample sequenced in a study of CDR3 diversity in severe acne. TCRdb recomputed calls from the PCR reads with MiXCR, one row per CDR3 protein. The table shows about 100,000 distinct CDR3 sequences, with under 60% occurring only once. Sequencing input: blood. All receptors derive from a male donor with acne.

Concerning this clonotype itself: A read error is possible here, since a much larger clone lies one base away. The chain recombines TRBV20-1 with TRBJ2-1, with TRBD1 matching 9 bases. CDR1 and CDR2 from the germline V gene are DFQATT and SNEGSKA (reference sequence). CDR3 length: 14 amino acids. The CDR3: CSAPTGGSYDEQFF. The DNA for the CDR3 is TGCAGTGCTCCTACAGGGGGCAGCTACGATGAGCAGTTCTTC.

The CDR3 bases are TGTGCCATCAGAAGGGGATCAGGTGAGCAGTACTTC. This codes for CAIRRGSGEQYF. This rearrangement joins TRBV10-3 to TRBJ2-7; TRBD1 might be the D (5 bases). The germline V gene has CDR1 ENHRY and CDR2 SYGVKD. V was pared by 6 bases and J by 7 bases, with 13 bases between. The CDR3 contains 12 residues.

The V and J genes are TRBV4-1 and TRBJ1-5; D is unresolved. The CDR3 runs to 14 residues. Germline loops: CDR1 MGHRA, CDR2 YSYEKL. With 3 bases removed from V and 3 bases from J, the gap between germline ends came to 9 bases. CDR3 nucleotides: TGCGCCAGCAGCCATATCGGTAACAATCAGCCCCAGCATTTT. It yields the protein CASSHIGNNQPQHF.

The chain recombines TRBV24-1 with TRBJ2-5, with 13 bases that match TRBD2. CDR3 size: 19 residues. The ends lost 4 bases at V and 4 bases at J; junction bases unmatched: 14. CDR1 and CDR2 (germline): KGHDR, SFDVKD. DNA of the CDR3: TGTGCCACCAGTGACTCCGGACTAGCGGGAGAGGCAGCTAGAGAGACCCAGTACTTC. This encodes CATSDSGLAGEAARETQYF.

V and J are TRBV6-4 and TRBJ2-5; 7 positions agree with TRBD2. Germline V CDR1 and CDR2: MRHNA, SNTAGT. The CDR3 length is 14 residues. V gave up 3 bases and J gave up 5 bases; unmatched junction bases: 6. In DNA, the CDR3 is TGTGCCAGCAGTGAGGGGGAGGGCTCCGAGACCCAGTACTTC. Translating it yields CASSEGEGSETQYF.

This clonotype is judged medium-sized. The chain recombines TRBV12-3 or TRBV12-4 with TRBJ2-3; a possible D gene is TRBD2 (5 bases). The CDR3 runs 12 residues. Trimming removed 8 bases from V and 6 bases from J, with 12 bases in between. The CDR3 sequence: CASRGPGDTQYF. CDR3 DNA: TGTGCCAGCCGTGGACCGGGGGATACGCAGTATTTT.

The J gene is TRBJ2-7, the V gene TRBV11-2, with 10 bases aligning to TRBD1. J gave up 2 bases and V 3 bases, and 4 bases lay outside the gene matches. The CDR3 loop spans 15 amino acids. CDR1 is SGHAT, CDR2 FQNNGV, per germline. CDR3 residues: CASSFRQGAAYEQYF. The CDR3 DNA reads TGTGCCAGCAGCTTCAGACAGGGGGCGGCCTACGAGCAGTACTTC. Complete variable domain (other parts from reference TRBV11-2 and TRBJ2-7): EAGVAQSPRYKIIEKRQSVAFWCNPISGHATLYWYQQILGQGPKLLIQFQNNGVVDDSQLPKDRFSAERLKGVDSTLKIQPAKLEDSAVYLCASSFRQGAAYEQYFGPGTRLTVT.

V is TRBV28 and J is TRBJ1-2; D not certain. Trimming pared 3 bases from V and 0 bases from J, leaving 5 bases between. Germline V gives CDR1 MDHEN, CDR2 SYDVKM. CDR3 size: 13 residues. The DNA of the CDR3 is TGTGCCAGCAGTTTTCAGACTAACTATGGCTACACCTTC. As protein: CASSFQTNYGYTF.

The chain carries TRBV20-1 and TRBJ1-1; 9 bases are a match to TRBD1. Per the germline V gene, CDR1 is DFQATT and CDR2 is SNEGSKA (reference sequence). V trimming: 2 bases; J trimming: 5 bases; junction bases outside the gene matches: 6. CDR3 length equals 14 residues. CDR3 coding DNA: TGCAGTGCTAGACCTGGGACAGGGCGGACTGAAGCTTTCTTT. It specifies CSARPGTGRTEAFF.

In the case of this clonotype: Compared with germline, one end of the junction differs, possibly owing to a read error. The rearrangement links TRBV25-1 to TRBJ1-2; D not certain. From germline, CDR1 is MGHDK and CDR2 SYGVNS. This CDR3 is 14 amino acids long. CDR3 protein: CAGSEWADNYGYTF. DNA for the CDR3: TGTGCCGGCAGTGAATGGGCGGACAACTATGGCTACACCTTC.

This chain joins TRBV2 and TRBJ2-1, with 16 nucleotides matching TRBD2. The CDR3 runs 13 residues. Germline-derived CDR1 and CDR2 are SNHLY and FYNNEI. V lost 8 bases to trimming and J lost 12 bases; unmatched junction nucleotides: 4. CDR3 in amino acids: CASWGLAGGLQFF. CDR3 nucleotides: TGTGCCAGCTGGGGACTAGCGGGAGGGTTGCAGTTCTTC.

This chain links TRBV7-9 with TRBJ1-6, with D perhaps TRBD1 (5 bases). Germline V lookup: CDR1 SEHNR, CDR2 FQNEAQ (reference sequence). Trimming left V 5 bases short and J 7 bases short, with 15 bases between. The length of the CDR3 is 15 residues. The CDR3 coding sequence is TGTGCCAGCAGCCCGAAACAGGCGTCGAATTCACCCCTCCACTTT. This codes for CASSPKQASNSPLHF.

The table lists this clonotype with a few counts. This chain links TRBV20-1 with TRBJ2-7; 10 bases map to TRBD2. Germline V CDR1 and CDR2: DFQATT, SNEGSKA (reference sequence). V lost 0 bases, J lost 4 bases, and 6 bases stayed unmatched. The CDR3 contains 15 residues. CDR3 amino acids: CSAREASGRIYEQYF. The DNA of the CDR3 is TGCAGTGCTAGAGAGGCTAGCGGGAGAATATACGAGCAGTACTTC.

The sample holds many counts of this clonotype. The V gene is TRBV9, the J gene TRBJ2-2; 7 nucleotides align to TRBD1. With V trimmed by 2 bases and J by 5 bases, 3 bases remained unmatched. The CDR3 has 14 amino acids. Per the germline V gene, CDR1 is SGDLS and CDR2 is YYNGEE. The CDR3 protein is CASSVKQGTGELFF. CDR3 nucleotides: TGTGCCAGCAGCGTTAAACAGGGGACCGGGGAGCTGTTTTTT.

The chain combines TRBV7-6 with TRBJ2-6; TRBD1 matches at 7 bases. From germline, CDR1 is SGHVS and CDR2 FNYEAQ. The CDR3 contains 17 residues. V was clipped by 5 bases and J by 2 bases; unmatched bases: 9. CDR3 sequence (DNA): TGTGCCAGCAGCGCCCGGACAGGCTCAACTGGGGCCAACGTCCTGACTTTC. It is translated as CASSARTGSTGANVLTF. The variable domain in full, with the rest retrieved from reference TRBV7-6 and TRBJ2-6, is GAGVSQSPRYKVTKRGQDVALRCDPISGHVSLYWYRQALGQGPEFLTYFNYEAQQDKSGLPNDRFSAERPEGSISTLTIQRTEQRDSAMYRCASSARTGSTGANVLTFGAGSRLTVL.

This chain uses TRBV4-1 with TRBJ1-2; D call uncertain. This CDR3 spans 17 amino acids. V was cut by 0 bases and J by 4 bases, with 18 bases left in between. CDR1 is MGHRA, CDR2 YSYEKL, per germline. In DNA, the CDR3 is TGCGCCAGCAGCCAAGATCTCACAGACCGAATTCTCTATGGCTACACCTTC. This gives the protein CASSQDLTDRILYGYTF.

This clonotype is medium-sized by share. The chain carries TRBV7-9 and TRBJ1-1; D perhaps matches TRBD1 (6 bases). The ends were cut back, 5 bases at V and 2 bases at J, with 12 bases in the middle. The CDR3 covers 14 residues. Germline V gene sequence: CDR1 SEHNR, CDR2 FQNEAQ (reference sequence). For the CDR3, the DNA is TGTGCCAGCAGCCTAGGACAGTCCAACACTGAAGCTTTCTTT. Residues: CASSLGQSNTEAFF.

This clonotype was seen ten or more times. The V gene is TRBV6-1, the J gene TRBJ2-7; 8 bases map to TRBD2. J lost 6 bases, V lost 1 base, and 8 bases had no gene match. This CDR3 is 15 amino acids long. In germline, CDR1 is MNHNS, CDR2 SASEGT. DNA of the CDR3: TGTGCCAGCAGTGAAGATGCCAGCGGGAGTTCCGAGCAGTACGTC. It translates to CASSEDASGSSEQYV.

This chain links TRBV29-1 with TRBJ1-2; the match to TRBD1 covers 7 bases. Germline V gives CDR1 SQVTM, CDR2 ANQGSEA. V shed 3 bases and J 5 bases; nucleotides not matched to a gene: 9. The CDR3 extends over 14 amino acids. CDR3 sequence reads: CSVETDRVKYGYTF. CDR3 coding DNA: TGCAGCGTTGAGACAGACAGGGTAAAGTATGGCTACACCTTC.

To note about this clonotype: Being one base from a much bigger clone, this may be a read error. CDR3 sequence: CASSLEYETGGTQYF. CDR3 in DNA: TGCGCCAGCAGCTTGGAGTATGAGACCGGGGGGACCCAGTACTTC. The chain joins TRBV5-1 to TRBJ2-5; weak D call: TRBD2 (6 bases). The V end lost 0 bases, the J end lost 7 bases, and 16 bases lay between the germline ends. Germline V lookup: CDR1 SGHRS, CDR2 YFSETQ. The CDR3 spans 15 residues.

CDR3 loop: CASSVDNSPLHF. The CDR3 nucleotides are TGTGCCAGCAGCGTAGACAATTCACCCCTCCACTTT. The chain is built from TRBV9 and TRBJ1-6; D remains unclear. The CDR3 sequence is 12 residues long. Deletions cut 0 bases from V and 7 bases from J, with 2 bases between. CDR1 SGDLS and CDR2 YYNGEE come from the germline V gene. The full variable domain, with the rest looked up from reference TRBV9 and TRBJ1-6, is DSGVTQTPKHLITATGQRVTLRCSPRSGDLSVYWYQQSLDQGLQFLIQYYNGEERAKGNILERFSAQQFPDLHSELNLSSLELGDSALYFCASSVDNSPLHFGNGTRLTVT.

Sample share makes this clonotype medium-sized. The rearrangement joins TRBV10-3 to TRBJ2-2; a weak D match, TRBD2 (7 bases). This CDR3 spans 15 amino acids. Per the germline V gene, CDR1 is ENHRY and CDR2 is SYGVKD. Trimming cost V 4 bases and J 3 bases, with 12 bases left between them. CDR3 sequence reads: CAISGGGHDTGELFF. CDR3 bases: TGTGCCATCAGTGGGGGGGGGCACGACACCGGGGAGCTGTTTTTT.

This clonotype was detected a few times. The chain joins TRBV29-1 to TRBJ2-7; TRBD2 aligns across 8 bases. Germline-derived CDR1 and CDR2 are SQVTM and ANQGSEA. V shed 2 bases and J 6 bases; nucleotides not matched to a gene: 0. The CDR3 is made up of 11 amino acids. Here the CDR3 DNA reads TGCAGCGTTGAACTAGCGGGCGAGCAGTACTTC. Its translation is CSVELAGEQYF.

This chain uses TRBV11-2 with TRBJ1-1, with no clear D. This CDR3 comprises 13 residues. The ends were cut back, 1 base at V and 10 bases at J, with 13 bases in the middle. In germline, CDR1 is SGHAT, CDR2 FQNNGV. CDR3 in DNA: TGTGCCAGCAGCTTAGCAGGCTTTGGGGTAGCTTTCTTT. Its translation is CASSLAGFGVAFF.

The chain has TRBV19 and TRBJ2-1; perhaps TRBD2 as D (6 bases). Germline CDR1 LNHDA, CDR2 SQIVND (reference sequence). The CDR3 is made up of 12 amino acids. V gave up 1 base and J gave up 8 bases, with 6 bases separating them. The CDR3 DNA is TGTGCCAGTAGTATAGCGGGAGATGAGCAGTTCTTC. Amino acid sequence: CASSIAGDEQFF.

This clonotype was recorded only once. The CDR3 region is CASATLGTGEAYF. In nucleotides, the CDR3 is TGTGCCAGCGCGACCCTCGGGACAGGCGAAGCGTACTTC. J is TRBJ2-7 and V is TRBV11-1; 8 bases align to TRBD1. Germline CDR1 reads SGHAT; CDR2 reads FQDESV (reference sequence). The CDR3 is made up of 13 amino acids. With 8 bases clipped from V and 12 bases from J, the junction kept 15 bases outside the gene matches.

This chain uses TRBV10-3 with TRBJ1-1; TRBD1 is a possible D gene (6 bases). Germline CDR1 is ENHRY and CDR2 is SYGVKD. Trimming shortened V by 6 bases and J by 6 bases, and 11 bases separated the two germline ends. This CDR3 spans 12 amino acids. The CDR3 loop reads CAIRGEGAEAFF. The DNA for the CDR3 is TGTGCCATCAGAGGGGAGGGGGCTGAAGCTTTCTTT.

CDR3 sequence: CAGGLIVGLSHEQYF. DNA of the CDR3: TGTGCCGGCGGCCTCATAGTGGGGCTGAGTCACGAGCAGTACTTC. V and J are TRBV7-2 and TRBJ2-7, with a possible D match to TRBD1 (5 bases). The CDR3 runs to 15 residues. The V gene lost 11 bases and the J gene lost 5 bases, with 25 bases spanning the gap. Germline lookup yields CDR1 SGHTA and CDR2 FQGNSA. Combining the CDR3 with reference TRBV7-2 and TRBJ2-7 gives the whole variable domain GAGVSQSPSNKVTEKGKDVELRCDPISGHTALYWYRQSLGQGLEFLIYFQGNSAPDKSGLPSDRFSAERTGGSVSTLTIQRTQQEDSAVYLCAGGLIVGLSHEQYFGPGTRLTVT.

This chain joins TRBV2 and TRBJ2-6; D is undetermined. CDR1 is SNHLY, CDR2 FYNNEI, per germline. The CDR3 extends over 14 amino acids. The V end was cut by 7 bases, the J end by 0 bases, with 7 bases between. CDR3 amino acids: CASTLYSGANVLTF. The CDR3 coding sequence is TGTGCCAGCACCCTGTACTCTGGGGCCAACGTCCTGACTTTC.